This section outlines one TCR beta chain sequence together with its context. Its antigen is unidentified. V was cut by 2 bases and J by 2 bases, with 6 bases left in between. This CDR3 has 13 residues. Germline values: CDR1 SGHTA, CDR2 FQGTGA. TCRdb keeps only in-frame clones here, not all; method: immunoSEQ multiplex PCR. Of around 55,000 clones in the sample, about 86% were seen once. The data were obtained in a study of OX40 agonist ivuxolimab in advanced cancers. General study results and limits: Expanded peripheral T cell antigen specificity was not determined.

The TCR comes from an adult with an advanced solid tumor such as melanoma, head and neck, liver or kidney cancer. This chain connects TRBV7-3 to TRBJ1-1; possible D gene TRBD1, 5 bases. The sequencing here drew on CD4+ or CD8+ T cells sorted from blood, taken in a trial of the OX40 agonist ivuxolimab. The CDR3 bases are TGTGCCAGCAGCTTAGACAGAAACACTGAAGCTTTCTTT. Amino acid sequence: CASSLDRNTEAFF.